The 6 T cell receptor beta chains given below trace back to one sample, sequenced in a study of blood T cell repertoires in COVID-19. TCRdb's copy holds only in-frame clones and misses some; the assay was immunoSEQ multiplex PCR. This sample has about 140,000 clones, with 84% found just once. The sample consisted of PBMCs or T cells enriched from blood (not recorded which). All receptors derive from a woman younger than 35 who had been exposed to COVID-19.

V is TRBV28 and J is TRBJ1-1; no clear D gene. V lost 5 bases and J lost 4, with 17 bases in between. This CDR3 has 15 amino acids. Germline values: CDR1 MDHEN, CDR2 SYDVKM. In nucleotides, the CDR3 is TGTGCCAGCAGTCCCTTGGCTGGTCTTCGCACTGAAGCTTTCTTT. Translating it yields CASSPLAGLRTEAFF.

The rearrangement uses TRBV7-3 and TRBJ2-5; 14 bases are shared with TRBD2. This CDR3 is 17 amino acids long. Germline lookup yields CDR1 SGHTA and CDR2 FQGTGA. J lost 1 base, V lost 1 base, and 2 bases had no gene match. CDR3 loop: CASSLRGLAGAQETQYF. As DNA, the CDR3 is TGTGCCAGCAGCTTAAGGGGACTAGCGGGAGCCCAAGAGACCCAGTACTTC.

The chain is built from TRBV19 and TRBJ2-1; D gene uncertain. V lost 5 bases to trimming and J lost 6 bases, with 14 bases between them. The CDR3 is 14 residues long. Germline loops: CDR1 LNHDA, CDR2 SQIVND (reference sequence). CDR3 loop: CASSAPYSGNEQFF. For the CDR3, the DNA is TGTGCCAGTAGTGCGCCCTACAGTGGCAATGAGCAGTTCTTC.

The CDR3 DNA reads TGTGCCAGCAGCCGCGGGGTATATCAGGTCTATGGCTACACCTTC. Translated: CASSRGVYQVYGYTF. The chain is built from TRBV6-2 or TRBV6-3 and TRBJ1-2; no clear D. Trimming stripped 6 bases from V and 4 bases from J, with 18 bases between. Per germline, CDR1 MNHEY and CDR2 SVGEGT. The CDR3 extends over 15 amino acids.

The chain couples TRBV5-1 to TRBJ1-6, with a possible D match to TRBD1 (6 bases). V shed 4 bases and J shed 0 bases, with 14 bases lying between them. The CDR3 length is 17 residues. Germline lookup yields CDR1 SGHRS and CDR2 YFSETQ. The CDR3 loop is CASSRQESSSYNSPLHF. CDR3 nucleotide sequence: TGCGCCAGCAGCCGACAGGAATCAAGCTCCTATAATTCACCCCTCCACTTT.

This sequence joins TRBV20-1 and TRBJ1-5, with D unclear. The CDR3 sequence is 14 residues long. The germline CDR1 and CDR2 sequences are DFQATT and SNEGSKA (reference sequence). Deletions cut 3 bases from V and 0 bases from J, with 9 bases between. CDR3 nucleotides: TGCAGTGCTAGTCCCGTTAATAGCAATCAGCCCCAGCATTTT. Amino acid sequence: CSASPVNSNQPQHF.